These T cell receptor beta chains were read from a single sample in a study of blood T cell repertoires in COVID-19. Libraries were prepared by immunoSEQ multiplex PCR; TCRdb keeps only in-frame clonotypes and omits some of them. The repertoire consists of hundreds of thousands of clones, with around four fifths occurring once and the leading ten covering about a sixth. The sample was peripheral blood. Receptor source: a woman of 80 years or more with active or convalescent COVID-19. Both conserved end residues are trimmed from each CDR3.

v_call cdr3_length cdr3_aa
TRBV11-3 14 ASSPREGGRTDTQY
TRBV7-9 13 ASSLRAGGRYEQY
TRBV4-3 13 ASSQENRANYGYT
TRBV5-1 12 ASSGTGSYNEQF
TRBV12-3/TRBV12-4 11 ASSLRRDSMVF
TRBV7-2 11 ASSRDRSLNYT
TRBV7-3 11 ASSLDRGYGYT
TRBV28 11 ASAGGISYEQY
TRBV2 12 ASSRDIKNQPQH
TRBV19 13 ASSISAGGGETQY
TRBV7-9 13 ASSVGGTGIEKLF
TRBV5-1 13 ASSFGGQALYEQY
TRBV6-5 10 ATMRVGEKLF
TRBV7-9 16 ASSSSTFGGGAQETQY
TRBV28 12 ASSSGQASREAF
TRBV5-1 19 ASSILGTSGRASTPLNEQF
TRBV6-2/TRBV6-3 14 ASSYRIGTENTEAF
TRBV3-1/TRBV3-2 13 ASSQMGQTVGEQY
TRBV18 11 ASSPRYQETQY
TRBV5-4 14 ASSFHAGSNTGELF
TRBV3-1/TRBV3-2 13 APNPIGDISYEQY
TRBV6-2/TRBV6-3 15 ASSSGQGAATNEKLF
TRBV19 12 ASSRDRGNTEAF
TRBV28 14 ASSLATGAMNTEAF
TRBV6-2/TRBV6-3 13 ASSQFRLASYEQY
TRBV9 10 ASSVGASPLH
TRBV7-3 11 ATGDSGANVLT
TRBV6-5 11 ASSRGGSTEAF
TRBV20-1 9 SGLSYNEQF
TRBV12-3/TRBV12-4 11 ASSAQGYYGYT
TRBV19 13 ASSSRGTGGTEAF
TRBV15 14 AAGLAGVLGTGELF
TRBV9 16 ASSVLGTSLINTGELF
TRBV6-6 12 ASSSDRGRTEAF
TRBV5-5 12 ASSTYRGLPEAF
TRBV3-1/TRBV3-2 13 ASSRRERSYNEQF
TRBV5-1 12 ASSLVGAWNEQF
TRBV9 13 ASSQGDGRGETQY
TRBV10-3 10 ATQTDNTEAF
TRBV7-9 11 ASSSDYSETQY
TRBV5-4 12 ASSSGTSGETQY
TRBV7-8 11 ASSLIGTDTQY
TRBV4-2 12 ASSQEDRGYEQY
TRBV10-2 12 ASSLAGGKGEQY